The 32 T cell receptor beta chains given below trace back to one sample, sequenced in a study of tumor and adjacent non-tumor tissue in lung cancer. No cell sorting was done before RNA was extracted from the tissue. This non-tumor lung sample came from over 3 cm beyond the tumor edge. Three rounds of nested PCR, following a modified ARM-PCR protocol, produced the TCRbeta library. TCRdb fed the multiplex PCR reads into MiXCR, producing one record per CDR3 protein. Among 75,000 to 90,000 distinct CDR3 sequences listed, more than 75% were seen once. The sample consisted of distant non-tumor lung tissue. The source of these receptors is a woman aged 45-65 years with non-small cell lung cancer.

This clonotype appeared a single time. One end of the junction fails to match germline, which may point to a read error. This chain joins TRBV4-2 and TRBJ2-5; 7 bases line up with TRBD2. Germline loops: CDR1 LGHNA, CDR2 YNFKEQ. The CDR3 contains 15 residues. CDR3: CVISQVPGGQDTQYF. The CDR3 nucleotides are TGTGTCATCAGCCAAGTTCCGGGAGGACAAGATACCCAGTACTTC.

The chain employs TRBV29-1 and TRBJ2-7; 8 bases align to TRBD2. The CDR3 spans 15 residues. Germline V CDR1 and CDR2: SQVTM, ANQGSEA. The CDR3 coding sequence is TGCAGGGTTATGGGAATAGCGGGACCGCCCTACGAGCAGTACTTC. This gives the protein CRVMGIAGPPYEQYF.

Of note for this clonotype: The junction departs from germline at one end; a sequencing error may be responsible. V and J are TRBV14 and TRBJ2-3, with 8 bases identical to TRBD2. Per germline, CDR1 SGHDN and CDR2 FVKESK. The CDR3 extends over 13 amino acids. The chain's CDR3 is CASSQERSGRFIF. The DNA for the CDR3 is TGTGCCAGCAGCCAAGAGAGGAGCGGGAGATTTATTTTT.

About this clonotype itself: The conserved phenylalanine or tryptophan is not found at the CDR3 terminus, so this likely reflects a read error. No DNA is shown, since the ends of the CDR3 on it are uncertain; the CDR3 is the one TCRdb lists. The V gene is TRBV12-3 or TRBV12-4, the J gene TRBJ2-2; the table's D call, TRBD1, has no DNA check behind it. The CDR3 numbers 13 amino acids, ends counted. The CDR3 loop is CANRRQGTGSCFL.

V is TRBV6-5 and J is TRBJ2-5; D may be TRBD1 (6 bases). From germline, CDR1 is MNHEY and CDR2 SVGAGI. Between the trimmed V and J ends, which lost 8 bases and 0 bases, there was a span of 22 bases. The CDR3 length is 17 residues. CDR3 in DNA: TGTGCCAGCCACAGAGGAAGGGGGATGTTGCACCAAGAGACCCAGTACTTC. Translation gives CASHRGRGMLHQETQYF.

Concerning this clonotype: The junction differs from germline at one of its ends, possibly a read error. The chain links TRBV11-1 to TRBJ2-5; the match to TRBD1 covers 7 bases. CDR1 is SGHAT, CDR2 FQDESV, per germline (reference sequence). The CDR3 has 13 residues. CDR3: CASSFRQGVTQCF. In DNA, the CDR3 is TGTGCCAGCAGCTTCAGACAGGGTGTGACCCAGTGCTTC.

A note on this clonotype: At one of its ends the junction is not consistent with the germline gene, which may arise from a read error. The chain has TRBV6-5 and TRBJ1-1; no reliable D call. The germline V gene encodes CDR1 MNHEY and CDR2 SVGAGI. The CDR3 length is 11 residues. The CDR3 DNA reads TGTACCAGCAGCACCGGAGGGAAAGCTTTCTTT. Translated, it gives CTSSTGGKAFF.

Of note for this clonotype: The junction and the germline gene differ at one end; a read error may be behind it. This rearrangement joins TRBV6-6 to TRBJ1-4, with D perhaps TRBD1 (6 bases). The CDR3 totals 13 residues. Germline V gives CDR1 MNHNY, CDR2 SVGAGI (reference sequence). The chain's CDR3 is CASRAGADEELYF. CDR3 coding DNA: TGTGCCAGCAGGGCAGGGGCGGATGAAGAACTGTATTTT.

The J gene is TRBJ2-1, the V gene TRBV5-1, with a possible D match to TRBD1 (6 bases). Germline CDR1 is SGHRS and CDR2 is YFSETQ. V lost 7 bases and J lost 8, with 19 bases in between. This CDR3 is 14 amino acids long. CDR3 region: CASCPGVSFDEQFF. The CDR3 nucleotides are TGCGCCAGCTGCCCAGGGGTATCCTTCGATGAGCAGTTCTTC.

The CDR3 reads CASSPGLLDSAIQYF. The CDR3 DNA is TGTGCCAGCAGCCCCGGACTCTTGGACAGTGCTATTCAGTACTTC. The rearrangement links TRBV12-3 or TRBV12-4 to TRBJ2-4, with a possible D match to TRBD1 (6 bases). Trimming removed 6 bases at V and 10 bases at J, with 22 bases between. CDR3 length: 15 residues.

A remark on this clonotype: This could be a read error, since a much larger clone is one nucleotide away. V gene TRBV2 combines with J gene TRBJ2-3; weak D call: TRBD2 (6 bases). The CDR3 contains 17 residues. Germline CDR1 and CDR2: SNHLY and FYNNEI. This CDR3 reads CASSTHPGLASTDMQYF. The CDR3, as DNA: TGTGCCAGCAGTACGCACCCGGGACTGGCTTCCACAGATATGCAGTATTTT.

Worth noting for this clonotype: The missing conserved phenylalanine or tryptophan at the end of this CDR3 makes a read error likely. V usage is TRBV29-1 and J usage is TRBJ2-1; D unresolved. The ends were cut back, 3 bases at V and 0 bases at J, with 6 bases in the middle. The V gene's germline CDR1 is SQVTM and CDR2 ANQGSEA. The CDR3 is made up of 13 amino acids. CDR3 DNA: TGCAGCGTTGACGACTGCTCCTACAATGAGCAGTTCTCC. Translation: CSVDDCSYNEQFS.

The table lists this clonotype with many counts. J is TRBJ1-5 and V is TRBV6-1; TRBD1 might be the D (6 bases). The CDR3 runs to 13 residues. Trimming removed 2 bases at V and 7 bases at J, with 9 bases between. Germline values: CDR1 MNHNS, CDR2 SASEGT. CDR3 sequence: CASSERGSQPQHF. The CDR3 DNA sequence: TGTGCCAGCAGTGAAAGGGGGTCCCAGCCCCAGCATTTT.

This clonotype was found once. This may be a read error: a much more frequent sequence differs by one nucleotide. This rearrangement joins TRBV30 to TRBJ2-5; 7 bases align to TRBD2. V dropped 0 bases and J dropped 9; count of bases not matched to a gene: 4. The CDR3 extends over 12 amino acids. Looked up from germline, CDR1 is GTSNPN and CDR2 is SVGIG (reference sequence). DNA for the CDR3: TGTGCCTGGAGTGTAGCTGGGGGGGCCCAGTACTTC. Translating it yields CAWSVAGGAQYF.

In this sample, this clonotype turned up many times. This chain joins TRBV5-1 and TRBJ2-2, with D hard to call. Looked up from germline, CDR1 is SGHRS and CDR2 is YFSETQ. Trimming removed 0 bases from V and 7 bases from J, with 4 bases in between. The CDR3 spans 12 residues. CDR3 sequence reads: CASSLEVGELFF. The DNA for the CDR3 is TGCGCCAGCAGCTTGGAGGTCGGGGAGCTGTTTTTT.

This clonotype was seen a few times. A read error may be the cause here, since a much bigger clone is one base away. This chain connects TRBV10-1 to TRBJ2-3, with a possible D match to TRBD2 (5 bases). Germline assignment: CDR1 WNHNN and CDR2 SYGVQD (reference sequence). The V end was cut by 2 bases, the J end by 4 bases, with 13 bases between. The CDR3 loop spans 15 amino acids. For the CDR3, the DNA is TGCGCCAGCAGTGAGCAACTAGTGGCCTCAGATACGCAGTATTTT. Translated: CASSEQLVASDTQYF.

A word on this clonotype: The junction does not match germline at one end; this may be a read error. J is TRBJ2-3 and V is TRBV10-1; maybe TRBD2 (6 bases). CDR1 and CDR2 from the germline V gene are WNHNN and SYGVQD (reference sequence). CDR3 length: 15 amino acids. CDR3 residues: CTSSETIGSTDTQYF. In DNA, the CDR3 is TGCACTAGCAGTGAGACGATCGGAAGCACAGACACGCAGTATTTT.

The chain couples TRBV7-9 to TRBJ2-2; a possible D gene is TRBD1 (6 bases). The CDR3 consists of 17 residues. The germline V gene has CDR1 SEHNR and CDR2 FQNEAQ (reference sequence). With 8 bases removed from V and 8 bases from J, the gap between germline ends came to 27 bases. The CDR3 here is CASRDLNRAHATGELFF. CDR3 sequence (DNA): TGTGCCAGCCGCGACCTAAACAGGGCGCATGCCACAGGGGAGCTGTTTTTT. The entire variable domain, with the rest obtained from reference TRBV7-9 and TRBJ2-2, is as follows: DTGVSQNPRHKITKRGQNVTFRCDPISEHNRLYWYRQTLGQGPEFLTYFQNEAQLEKSRLLSDRFSAERPKGSFSTLEIQRTEQGDSAMYLCASRDLNRAHATGELFFGEGSRLTVL.

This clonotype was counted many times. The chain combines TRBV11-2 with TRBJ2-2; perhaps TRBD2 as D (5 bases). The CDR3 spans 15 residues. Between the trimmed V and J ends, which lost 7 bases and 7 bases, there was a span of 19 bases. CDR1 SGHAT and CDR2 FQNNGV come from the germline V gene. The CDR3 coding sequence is TGTGCCAGCAAGACTTCACGGAGGCGCGACGGGGAGCTGTTTTTT. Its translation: CASKTSRRRDGELFF.

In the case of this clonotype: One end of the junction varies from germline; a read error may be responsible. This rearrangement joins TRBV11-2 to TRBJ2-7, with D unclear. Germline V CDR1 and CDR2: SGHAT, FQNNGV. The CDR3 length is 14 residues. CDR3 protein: CARSLESEPGGQYF. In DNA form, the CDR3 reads TGTGCCAGGAGCTTAGAGTCGGAGCCGGGCGGGCAGTACTTC.

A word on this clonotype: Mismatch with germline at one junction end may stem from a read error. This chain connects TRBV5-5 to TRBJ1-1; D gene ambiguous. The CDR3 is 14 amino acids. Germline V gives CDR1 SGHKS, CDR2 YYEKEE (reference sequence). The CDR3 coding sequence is TGTGTCAGCAGCCCTGCCCGGGAGGGAACTGGAGCTTTCTTT. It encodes CVSSPAREGTGAFF.

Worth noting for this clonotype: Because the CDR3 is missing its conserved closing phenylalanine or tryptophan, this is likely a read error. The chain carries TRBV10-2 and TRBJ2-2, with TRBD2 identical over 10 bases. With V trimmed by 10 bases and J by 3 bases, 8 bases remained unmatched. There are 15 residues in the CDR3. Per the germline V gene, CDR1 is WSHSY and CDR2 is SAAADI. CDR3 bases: TGCGCCAACAGAGGACTAGCGGCGGACACCGGGGAGCTGTTTCTT. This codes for CANRGLAADTGELFL.

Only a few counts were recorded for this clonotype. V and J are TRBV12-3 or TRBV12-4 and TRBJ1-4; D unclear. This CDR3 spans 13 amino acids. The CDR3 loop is CAISLYGEEKLFF. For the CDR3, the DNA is TGTGCTATCAGTTTATATGGCGAAGAAAAACTGTTTTTT.

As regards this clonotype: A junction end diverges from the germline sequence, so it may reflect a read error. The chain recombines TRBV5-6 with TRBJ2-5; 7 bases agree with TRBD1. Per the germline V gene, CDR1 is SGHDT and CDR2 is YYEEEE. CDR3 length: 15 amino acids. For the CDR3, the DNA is TGTGCCAGCAGCCCTATCGACAGGGCCCAAGAGGCCCAGTATTTC. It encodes CASSPIDRAQEAQYF.

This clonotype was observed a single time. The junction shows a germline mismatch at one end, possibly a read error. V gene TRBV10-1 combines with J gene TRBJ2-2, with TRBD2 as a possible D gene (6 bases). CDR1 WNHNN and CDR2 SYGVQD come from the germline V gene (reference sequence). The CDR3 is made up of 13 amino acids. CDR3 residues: CASRLGNIGELLF. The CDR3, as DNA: TGTGCCAGCCGACTAGGGAACATCGGGGAGCTGTTGTTT.

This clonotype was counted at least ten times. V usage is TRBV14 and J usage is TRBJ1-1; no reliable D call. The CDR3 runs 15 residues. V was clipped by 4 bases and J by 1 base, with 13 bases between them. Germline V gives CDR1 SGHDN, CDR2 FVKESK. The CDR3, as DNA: TGTGCCAGCAGCCGGTCCTCCCTACGGAACACTGAAGCTTTCTTT. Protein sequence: CASSRSSLRNTEAFF.

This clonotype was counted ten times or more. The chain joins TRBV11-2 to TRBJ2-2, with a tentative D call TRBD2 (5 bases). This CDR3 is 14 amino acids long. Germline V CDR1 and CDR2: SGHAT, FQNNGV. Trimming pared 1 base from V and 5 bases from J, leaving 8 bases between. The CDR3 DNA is TGTGCCAGCAGCTTAGGACTAACTACCGGGGAGCTGTTTTTT. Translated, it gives CASSLGLTTGELFF. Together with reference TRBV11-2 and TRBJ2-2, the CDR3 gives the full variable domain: EAGVAQSPRYKIIEKRQSVAFWCNPISGHATLYWYQQILGQGPKLLIQFQNNGVVDDSQLPKDRFSAERLKGVDSTLKIQPAKLEDSAVYLCASSLGLTTGELFFGEGSRLTVL.

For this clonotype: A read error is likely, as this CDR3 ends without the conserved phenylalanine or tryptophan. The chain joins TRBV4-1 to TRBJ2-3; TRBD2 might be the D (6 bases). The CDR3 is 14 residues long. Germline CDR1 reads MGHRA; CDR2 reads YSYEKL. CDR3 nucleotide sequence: TGCGCCAACAGCCTCGGCCTAGCGCCAGATACGCAGTATTTA. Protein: CANSLGLAPDTQYL.

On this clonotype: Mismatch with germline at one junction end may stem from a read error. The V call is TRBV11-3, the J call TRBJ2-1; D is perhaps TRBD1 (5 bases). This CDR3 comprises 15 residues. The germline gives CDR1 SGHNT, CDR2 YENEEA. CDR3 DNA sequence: TGTGTCAGCAGTAACCAGGACATCTCCTACAATGAGCAGTTCTTC. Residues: CVSSNQDISYNEQFF.

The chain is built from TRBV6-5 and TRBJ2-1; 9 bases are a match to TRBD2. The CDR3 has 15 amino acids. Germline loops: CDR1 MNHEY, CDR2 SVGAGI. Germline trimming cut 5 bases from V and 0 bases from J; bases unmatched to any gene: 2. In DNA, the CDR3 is TGTGCCAGCAGTGTTAGCGGGAGCTCCTACAATGAGCAGTTCTTC. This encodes CASSVSGSSYNEQFF.

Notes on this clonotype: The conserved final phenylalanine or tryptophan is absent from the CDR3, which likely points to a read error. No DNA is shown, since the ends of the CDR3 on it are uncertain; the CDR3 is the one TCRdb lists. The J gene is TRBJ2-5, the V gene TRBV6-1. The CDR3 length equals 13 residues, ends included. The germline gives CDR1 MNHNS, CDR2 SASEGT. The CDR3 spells CASSVQLQETQYL.

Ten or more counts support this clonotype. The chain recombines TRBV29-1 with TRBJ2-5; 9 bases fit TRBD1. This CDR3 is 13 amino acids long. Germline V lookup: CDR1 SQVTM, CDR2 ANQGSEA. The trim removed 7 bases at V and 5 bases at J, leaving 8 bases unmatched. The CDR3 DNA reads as TGCAGCGCTCGGGACAGGGTTTGGGAGACCCAGTACTTC. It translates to CSARDRVWETQYF.